Listed here is a single T cell receptor (beta chain). The sample comes from a study of T cell responses to AZD1222 COVID-19 vaccine. The table came from immunoSEQ multiplex PCR; TCRdb's copy has only in-frame clones and leaves some out. The sample includes some 160,000 clones, 93% of them seen just once. CDR3 length: 12 residues. Looked up from germline, CDR1 is MDHEN and CDR2 is SYDVKM. Trimming took off 8 bases at V and 7 bases at J, with 12 bases between the two ends. The sequence was obtained from an adult in good health. Sequencing used peripheral blood, obtained on day 0 of AZD1222 vaccination. This chain uses TRBV28 with TRBJ1-5; D is unresolved. The CDR3 loop reads CASARREQPQHF. In DNA form, the CDR3 reads TGTGCCAGCGCTAGGAGAGAACAGCCCCAGCATTTT.